This T cell receptor (beta chain) stems from a study of cytomegalovirus exposure and HLA in healthy donors. Study-level points and caveats: Across donors, most TCRs were seen rarely, yet some public ones were widespread. The study reported that TCR beta sequences accurately predicted HLA-A and HLA-B alleles in most subjects. Among TCR beta chains of equal frequency, HLA-associated ones were more clonally expanded in a later analysis. Confirmation was obtained in vitro that three CMV-associated chains are specific for CMV antigens.

The CDR3 is made up of 15 amino acids. Between the trimmed V and J ends, which lost 6 bases and 3 bases, there was a span of 17 bases. CDR1 MDHEN and CDR2 SYDVKM come from the germline V gene. PCR amplification relied on 60 Vbeta primers (plus 13 Jbeta primers). Profiled with immunoSEQ multiplex PCR; TCRdb holds only in-frame clones, not every one. Of about 130,000 clones in the sample, roughly 79% were seen once. The table lists this clone with a few counts. Its antigen is unknown. The sequenced material came from PBMCs. This TCR was sampled from a man younger than 30 in good health and CMV-seronegative. The rearrangement uses TRBV28 and TRBJ1-1, with D hard to call. CDR3: CASSSIFGSHTEAFF. The CDR3, as DNA: TGTGCCAGCAGCTCCATCTTCGGTAGCCACACTGAAGCTTTCTTT.